This T cell receptor (beta chain) comes out of a study of regulatory T cells in long-lasting Graves disease. Stated time point: persistent/refractory GD, antithyroid drugs over 5 years with positive TRAb. After RNA was extracted from PBMCs, the TCR library was made from it. CDR3 regions were amplified by Arm-PCR using iRepertoire HTBI primers to build TCR beta libraries. Original processing notes: Taken together, the samples had 55 to 70 TRBV and more than 12 TRBJ segments identified. Each CDR3 protein is one row after TCRdb ran MiXCR on the multiplex PCR reads. TCRdb, not the authors, supplied the V and J calls. Among roughly 500,000 distinct CDR3 sequences listed, about a fifth were seen once. The V and J ends lost 4 bases and 4 bases respectively, with 6 bases between them. The CDR3 has 11 amino acids. Germline CDR1 is SGHRS and CDR2 is YFSETQ.

The genes are TRBV5-1 and TRBJ2-7; D gene ambiguous. Sequencing used peripheral blood mononuclear cells (PBMCs), obtained when the disease was refractory, from a patient treated with antithyroid drugs. This sequence was found in a female donor with Graves disease. CDR3 amino acids: CASSGKYEQYF. CDR3 nucleotides: TGCGCCAGCAGCGGGAAATACGAGCAGTACTTC.